This TCR beta chain is drawn from a study of blood T cell repertoires in COVID-19. Germline V gene lookup returns CDR1 GTSNPN and CDR2 SVGIG (reference sequence). The CDR3 is 12 residues long. TCRdb keeps only in-frame clones here, not all; method: immunoSEQ multiplex PCR. The data hold 300,000 to 400,000 clones, with over 70% observed a single time. The rearrangement uses TRBV30 and TRBJ2-7; 7 bases are a match to TRBD1. The sequence derives from a woman between 50 and 59 years old with COVID-19, enrolled during active disease. Material: peripheral blood. CDR3 coding DNA: TGTGTAGCAAACAGGGGCTCACTCGAGCAGTACTTC. Residues: CVANRGSLEQYF.